These T cell receptor beta chains were read from a single sample in a study of shared clonotypes between healthy human individuals. Data came from immunoSEQ multiplex PCR; TCRdb stores just in-frame clones and leaves some out. The sample consists of about 2,100,000 clones, more than 85% of them appearing once. Sequenced input: naive CD8+ T cells from PBMCs. These receptors were obtained from a man between 18 and 29 years old in good health. Some clones in this sample may be carry-over from other donors' samples. CDR3s include the opening cysteine and the closing phenylalanine or tryptophan. The D gene is left open where the match is weak. Size is stated for part of the rows, as once, few or many counts, or as a class when the clone is expanded.

V	D	length	J	size	DNA	CDR3
TRBV14	NA	14	TRBJ1-2	NA	TGTGCCAGCAGCCAAAGGACGGACTTCTATGGCTACACCTTC	CASSQRTDFYGYTF
TRBV29-1	TRBD1	16	TRBJ2-1	NA	TGCAGCGTTGACGGACAGGGGTTTACCCTTTTCAATGAGCAGTTCTTC	CSVDGQGFTLFNEQFF
TRBV2	TRBD1	14	TRBJ2-2	once	TGTGCCAGCGGCTGGACAGGGGAAACCGGGGAGCTGTTTTTT	CASGWTGETGELFF
TRBV2	TRBD2	18	TRBJ2-1	NA	TGTGCCAGCAGTGCCCACAACGCACTAGCGGAGAGCTACAATGAGCAGTTCTTC	CASSAHNALAESYNEQFF
TRBV6-1	NA	15	TRBJ2-2	NA	TGTGCCAGCAGTTTGGACACCGGGGGCACCGGGGAGCTGTTTTTT	CASSLDTGGTGELFF
TRBV30	NA	13	TRBJ2-1	once	TGTGCCTCAACGGCGAGAATGGACAATGAGCAGTTCTTC	CASTARMDNEQFF
TRBV27	NA	14	TRBJ2-2	NA	TGTGCCAGCAGTTTATCTGGGGCGGGCGGGGAGCTGTTTTTT	CASSLSGAGGELFF
TRBV6-6	NA	16	TRBJ2-3	NA	TGTGCCAGCAGTTATGACCGGGCACAGAGCACAGATACGCAGTATTTT	CASSYDRAQSTDTQYF
TRBV7-9	NA	17	TRBJ2-7	NA	TGTGCCAGCAGCTTACCGCCTAGCAGGCGGCTCCCCTACGAGCAGTACTTC	CASSLPPSRRLPYEQYF
TRBV6-5	NA	14	TRBJ2-7	NA	TGTGCCAGCAGTTACTCTCGGCAGGTATACGAGCAGTACTTC	CASSYSRQVYEQYF
TRBV27	TRBD2	15	TRBJ2-3	NA	TGTGCCAGTGCGAGCGGGAATAGGCGCACAGATACGCAGTATTTT	CASASGNRRTDTQYF
TRBV19	NA	13	TRBJ2-7	NA	TGTGCCAGTAGTCCAGGGGGGTCCTACGAGCAGTACTTC	CASSPGGSYEQYF
TRBV7-9	TRBD1	15	TRBJ2-7	NA	TGTGCCAGCAGCTTTCCTGGGACAGGGCGCTACGAGCAGTACTTC	CASSFPGTGRYEQYF
TRBV6-5	NA	14	TRBJ2-7	NA	TGTGCCAGCAGTTCCGGCCAGGGTGTACACGAGCAGTACTTC	CASSSGQGVHEQYF
TRBV11-1	NA	13	TRBJ1-1	NA	TGTGCCAGCAGCTGGGGATGGAACACTGAAGCTTTCTTT	CASSWGWNTEAFF
TRBV7-9	TRBD1	16	TRBJ2-7	NA	TGTGCCAGCAGCGCAAGGGGGACAGGGGGCATCTACGAGCAGTACTTC	CASSARGTGGIYEQYF
TRBV7-9	TRBD1	17	TRBJ1-5	NA	TGTGCCAGCAGCTCGGACAGGGACCTACATAGCAATCAGCCCCAGCATTTT	CASSSDRDLHSNQPQHF
TRBV4-1	TRBD2	15	TRBJ2-3	NA	TGCGCCAGCAGCCAGCCCAGCGGGACCGCAGATACGCAGTATTTT	CASSQPSGTADTQYF
TRBV11-2	NA	14	TRBJ1-2	NA	TGTGCCAGCAGCCCACCCGGGAGCTACTATGGCTACACCTTC	CASSPPGSYYGYTF
TRBV7-9	NA	16	TRBJ2-1	NA	TGTGCCAGCAGCCCCCCGTTTCCCACTAGATCCAATGAGCAGTTCTTC	CASSPPFPTRSNEQFF
TRBV4-2	TRBD2	16	TRBJ2-1	NA	TGTGCCAGCAGCCAAGAGTCGTATTCGGCTAGCGGTGAGCAGTTCTTC	CASSQESYSASGEQFF
TRBV29-1	NA	14	TRBJ2-5	once	TGCAGCGTTGTTGGCGGCCAACTACGGGAGACCCAGTACTTC	CSVVGGQLRETQYF
TRBV27	TRBD1	14	TRBJ2-1	once	TGTGCCAGCAGTCTCCTGACAGGGGTCAATGAGCAGTTCTTC	CASSLLTGVNEQFF
TRBV27	NA	13	TRBJ2-7	NA	TGTGCCAGCAGTTCGGGACGGACCTACGAGCAGTACTTC	CASSSGRTYEQYF
TRBV6-5	NA	15	TRBJ2-2	once	TGTGCCAGCAGTTCAGACACCCCGAGCACCGGGGAGCTGTTTTTT	CASSSDTPSTGELFF
TRBV10-2	NA	14	TRBJ2-7	NA	TGCGCCAGCAGTGACCCCTGGGGTAAGGACGAGCAGTACTTC	CASSDPWGKDEQYF
TRBV5-1	NA	16	TRBJ1-2	NA	TGCGCCAGCAGCTTGGCCGGACACCCACAAGTCTATGGCTACACCTTC	CASSLAGHPQVYGYTF
TRBV7-9	NA	15	TRBJ2-3	NA	TGTGCCAGCAGCGCCAAGTCCTTTAGCACAGATACGCAGTATTTT	CASSAKSFSTDTQYF
TRBV19	NA	15	TRBJ1-2	NA	TGTGCCAGTAGTATCGGGACTACAGCACGGTATGGCTACACCTTC	CASSIGTTARYGYTF
TRBV6-6	NA	15	TRBJ1-1	NA	TGTGCCAGCAGTTACGGGCAGGGGAGCCACACTGAAGCTTTCTTT	CASSYGQGSHTEAFF
TRBV28	NA	14	TRBJ1-5	few	TGTGCCAGCAGTCCCAGGTCCCGGGGACAGCCCCAGCATTTT	CASSPRSRGQPQHF
TRBV27	TRBD2	16	TRBJ2-7	NA	TGTGCCAGCAGTGCCCCTACTAGCGGGAGTACCTACGAGCAGTACTTC	CASSAPTSGSTYEQYF
TRBV27	NA	17	TRBJ2-7	NA	TGTGCCAGCAGTTTATTGGGAAGCTCAGGGATACAGTACGAGCAGTACTTC	CASSLLGSSGIQYEQYF
TRBV27	NA	15	TRBJ2-7	NA	TGTGCCAGCAGTACAGGATCCTCTGGGAGCGCCGAGCAGTACTTC	CASSTGSSGSAEQYF
TRBV28	TRBD2	16	TRBJ2-1	NA	TGTGCCAGCAGGCCGCCGGGAGGGTTGGCCTACAATGAGCAGTTCTTC	CASRPPGGLAYNEQFF
TRBV7-9	NA	17	TRBJ2-7	once	TGTGCCAGCAGCTTAGCCCAGGGGGGGATCTCGAACTACGAGCAGTACTTC	CASSLAQGGISNYEQYF
TRBV4-3	TRBD2	16	TRBJ2-7	NA	TGCGCCAGCTCCACCCTTGGCGGGAGGGCCCGGGGCGAGCAGTACTTC	CASSTLGGRARGEQYF
TRBV5-4	TRBD1	15	TRBJ2-7	NA	TGTGCCAGCAGCGAGGGACAGGGCCGCCGCGGCGAGCAGTACTTC	CASSEGQGRRGEQYF
TRBV27	NA	15	TRBJ2-7	NA	TGTGCCAGCACGGGTCCGTTGTCTGAGGGGGGCGAGCAGTACTTC	CASTGPLSEGGEQYF
TRBV29-1	NA	14	TRBJ2-7	NA	TGCAGCGCTCTCAGGCGGGACGAGGGGTACGAGCAGTACTTC	CSALRRDEGYEQYF
TRBV11-2	NA	15	TRBJ1-2	NA	TGTGCCAGCAGCTTATCAGCCGGGGTAAGCTATGGCTACACCTTC	CASSLSAGVSYGYTF
TRBV27	NA	13	TRBJ2-7	NA	TGTGCCAGCAGTTTCGAGGGGCCCTACGAGCAGTACTTC	CASSFEGPYEQYF
TRBV7-2	TRBD1	17	TRBJ2-2	NA	TGTGCCAGCAGCCCGACTCCCGGGACAGGGTCCCCCGGGGAGCTGTTTTTT	CASSPTPGTGSPGELFF
TRBV6-1	TRBD1	15	TRBJ1-2	NA	TGTGCCAGCAGTGCGTGGACAGGGGGTGGCTATGGCTACACCTTC	CASSAWTGGGYGYTF
TRBV15	TRBD1	14	TRBJ2-7	NA	TGTGCCACCAGCGGGGGACAGCGATCCTACGAGCAGTACTTC	CATSGGQRSYEQYF
TRBV9	TRBD2	19	TRBJ2-1	once	TGTGCCAGCAGCGTAGGACTAGCGGGAGGGGGGGGGTGGCGCAATGAGCAGTTCTTC	CASSVGLAGGGGWRNEQFF
TRBV27	NA	16	TRBJ2-3	NA	TGTGCCAGCAGTTTACGGCAGCCTGCTAGCACAGATACGCAGTATTTT	CASSLRQPASTDTQYF
TRBV30	TRBD2	14	TRBJ2-7	NA	TGTGCCTGGAGTGTGGCGGGAGTTGGCTACGAGCAGTACTTC	CAWSVAGVGYEQYF
TRBV4-3	NA	18	TRBJ2-4	NA	TGCGCCAGCAGCCAAGTAGGCTTGGGGGGAGAAGAGGAAAACATTCAGTACTTC	CASSQVGLGGEEENIQYF
TRBV11-2	NA	14	TRBJ2-4	NA	TGTGCCAGCAGCTTGGGCGGAGCCAAAAACATTCAGTACTTC	CASSLGGAKNIQYF
TRBV5-6	TRBD1	14	TRBJ2-2	NA	TGTGCCAGCAGCCAGGACAGGGACACCGGGGAGCTGTTTTTT	CASSQDRDTGELFF
TRBV27	TRBD2	15	TRBJ2-1	NA	TGTGCCAGCAGTACCGGGACTAGCGGTCACTATGAGCAGTTCTTC	CASSTGTSGHYEQFF
TRBV5-6	TRBD2	18	TRBJ2-7	NA	TGTGCCAGCAGCTTGGATAGGGGACTAGCGTATAGTTCCTACGAGCAGTACTTC	CASSLDRGLAYSSYEQYF
TRBV21-1	NA	14	TRBJ2-2	NA	TGTGCCAGCAGCCCGGACAGATACACCGGGGAGCTGTTTTTT	CASSPDRYTGELFF
TRBV28	NA	16	TRBJ1-1	NA	TGTGCCAGCAGTTTAGACAGAGGGGTAATGAACACTGAAGCTTTCTTT	CASSLDRGVMNTEAFF
TRBV5-6	TRBD2	14	TRBJ2-7	NA	TGTGCCAGCAGCTTGGCCGGAGCGGGGGGCGAGCAGTACTTC	CASSLAGAGGEQYF
TRBV6-1	NA	14	TRBJ2-5	NA	TGTGCCAGCATCATCTGGGGGGAGATAGGGACCCAGTACTTC	CASIIWGEIGTQYF
TRBV4-1	NA	16	TRBJ2-1	NA	TGCGCCAGCAGCCAAGAAGTTGGTAGCTCCTACAATGAGCAGTTCTTC	CASSQEVGSSYNEQFF
TRBV28	NA	14	TRBJ2-7	NA	TGTGCCATTACCGGAGGAATCATCTCTGGCGAGCAGTACTTC	CAITGGIISGEQYF